This is a list of T cell receptor beta chains from one sample in a study of cytomegalovirus exposure and HLA in healthy donors. Data came from immunoSEQ multiplex PCR; TCRdb stores just in-frame clones and leaves some out. The table has 250,000 to 400,000 clones, roughly nine tenths seen once. What was sequenced was PBMCs. Source of these receptors: a woman aged 25 to 45 in good health and CMV-seropositive. Each CDR3 is given with its conserved first and last residue. D genes are given only for firm matches.

D	length	J	V	CDR3
TRBD2	15	TRBJ2-3	TRBV7-2	CASSAGLAGADTQYF
-	16	TRBJ2-1	TRBV25-1	CASSEWKPGAGDEQFF
-	16	TRBJ1-4	TRBV28	CASKGQGPNWDEKLFF
-	15	TRBJ2-1	TRBV18	CASSGVGRLRNEQFF
-	15	TRBJ1-3	TRBV9	CASSVGVSSGNTIYF
-	13	TRBJ1-3	TRBV29-1	CSAGRDSGNTIYF
-	12	TRBJ1-1	TRBV7-9	CASSFSGTEAFF
-	14	TRBJ1-1	TRBV7-9	CASSLVGGNTEAFF
TRBD1	15	TRBJ1-5	TRBV9	CASSSGQGGNQPQHF
TRBD2	17	TRBJ2-1	TRBV30	CAWSGESGRVRYNEQFF
-	13	TRBJ2-5	TRBV29-1	CSVEGLDRETQYF
TRBD2	17	TRBJ2-3	TRBV4-2	CASSQDGPSGSTDTQYF
-	13	TRBJ1-1	TRBV15	CATSDTPDTEAFF
TRBD1	17	TRBJ1-1	TRBV9	CASSVAPPGQVATEAFF
-	15	TRBJ1-5	TRBV28	CASSPPDRSNQPQHF
-	16	TRBJ1-6	TRBV6-1	CASSEGGSSYNSPLHF
-	16	TRBJ1-2	TRBV4-2	CASSQADRYANYGYTF
TRBD1	17	TRBJ2-5	TRBV18	CASSPLGQGAQSETQYF
TRBD2	16	TRBJ2-5	TRBV5-1	CASSTSSGRLAETQYF
-	15	TRBJ1-2	TRBV7-8	CASSRSVGGFDGYTF
-	14	TRBJ1-1	TRBV6-5	CASSRYAGDTEAFF
-	15	TRBJ2-5	TRBV6-6	CASSYSKGGQETQYF
-	15	TRBJ2-6	TRBV9	CASSVEGTGANVLTF
-	14	TRBJ2-7	TRBV5-4	CASSQRGGSYEQYF
-	13	TRBJ2-7	TRBV5-1	CASKGDTLYEQYF
-	11	TRBJ1-2	TRBV27	CASRDSDGYTF
-	19	TRBJ2-5	TRBV12-2	CASRYLGRTQGPVLPLQYF
TRBD2	19	TRBJ2-3	TRBV27	CASSPGLAGALPWADTQYF
-	17	TRBJ2-6	TRBV28	CASSTRDTGSGANVLTF
-	12	TRBJ1-1	TRBV5-1	CASSLDGWEAFF
-	14	TRBJ1-4	TRBV4-1	CASSQEETNEKLFF
-	11	TRBJ1-4	TRBV6-4	CASSEDEKLFF
TRBD2	15	TRBJ2-7	TRBV14	CASSQPGLAVYEQYF
-	14	TRBJ1-4	TRBV5-6	CASSLAILNEKLFF
-	12	TRBJ2-7	TRBV14	CASSQDGYEQYF
TRBD1	16	TRBJ2-7	TRBV4-3	CASSQERGQGSYEQYF
-	15	TRBJ2-3	TRBV9	CASSPSGGPTDTQYF
TRBD1	15	TRBJ2-3	TRBV7-7	CASSQDRGGTDTQYF
-	13	TRBJ2-1	TRBV13	CASSLNSYNEQFF
TRBD1	14	TRBJ2-1	TRBV9	CASSGTGSYNEQFF